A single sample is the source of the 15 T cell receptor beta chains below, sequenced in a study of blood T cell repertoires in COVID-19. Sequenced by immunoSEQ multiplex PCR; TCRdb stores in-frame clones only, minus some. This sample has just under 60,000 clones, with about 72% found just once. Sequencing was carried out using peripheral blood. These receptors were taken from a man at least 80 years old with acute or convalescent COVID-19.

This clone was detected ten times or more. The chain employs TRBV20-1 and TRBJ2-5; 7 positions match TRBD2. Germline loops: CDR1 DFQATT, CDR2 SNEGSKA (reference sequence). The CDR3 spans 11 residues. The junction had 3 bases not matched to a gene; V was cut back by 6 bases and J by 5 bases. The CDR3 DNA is TGCAGTGCGTGGGGAGGGGAGACCCAGTACTTC. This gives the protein CSAWGGETQYF.

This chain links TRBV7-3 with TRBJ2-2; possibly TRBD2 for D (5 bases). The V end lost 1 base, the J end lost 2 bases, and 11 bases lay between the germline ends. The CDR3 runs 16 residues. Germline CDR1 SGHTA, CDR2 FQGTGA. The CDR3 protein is CASSLMGATNTGELFF. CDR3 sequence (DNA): TGTGCCAGCAGCTTAATGGGAGCAACTAACACCGGGGAGCTGTTTTTT.

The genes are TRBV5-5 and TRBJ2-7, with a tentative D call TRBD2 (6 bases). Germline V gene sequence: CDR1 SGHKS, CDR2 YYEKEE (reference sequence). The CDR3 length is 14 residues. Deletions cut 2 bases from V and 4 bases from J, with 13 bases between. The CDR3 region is CASSFLAGFYEQYF. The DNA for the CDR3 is TGTGCCAGCAGCTTCCTCGCGGGGTTTTACGAGCAGTACTTC.

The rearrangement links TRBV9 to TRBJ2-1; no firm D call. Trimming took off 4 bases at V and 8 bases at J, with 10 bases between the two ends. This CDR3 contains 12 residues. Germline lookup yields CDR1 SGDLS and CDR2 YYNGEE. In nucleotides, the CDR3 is TGTGCCAGCAGCTTCCTAGGAGATGAGCAGTTCTTC. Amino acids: CASSFLGDEQFF.

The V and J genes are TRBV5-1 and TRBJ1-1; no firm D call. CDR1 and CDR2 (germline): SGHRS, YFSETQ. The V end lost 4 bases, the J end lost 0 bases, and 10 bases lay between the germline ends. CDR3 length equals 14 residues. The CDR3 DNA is TGCGCCAGCAGCCCCGTGAACTTGAACACTGAAGCTTTCTTT. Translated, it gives CASSPVNLNTEAFF. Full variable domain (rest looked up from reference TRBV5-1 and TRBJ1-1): KAGVTQTPRYLIKTRGQQVTLSCSPISGHRSVSWYQQTPGQGLQFLFEYFSETQRNKGNFPGRFSGRQFSNSRSEMNVSTLELGDSALYLCASSPVNLNTEAFFGQGTRLTVV.

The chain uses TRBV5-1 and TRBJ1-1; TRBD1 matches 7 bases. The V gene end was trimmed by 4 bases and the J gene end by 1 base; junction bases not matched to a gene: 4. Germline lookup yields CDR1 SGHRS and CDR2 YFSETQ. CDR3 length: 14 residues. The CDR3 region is CASSSNRGNTEAFF. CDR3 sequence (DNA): TGCGCCAGCAGCAGTAACAGGGGGAACACTGAAGCTTTCTTT. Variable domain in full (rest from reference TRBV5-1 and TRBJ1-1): KAGVTQTPRYLIKTRGQQVTLSCSPISGHRSVSWYQQTPGQGLQFLFEYFSETQRNKGNFPGRFSGRQFSNSRSEMNVSTLELGDSALYLCASSSNRGNTEAFFGQGTRLTVV.

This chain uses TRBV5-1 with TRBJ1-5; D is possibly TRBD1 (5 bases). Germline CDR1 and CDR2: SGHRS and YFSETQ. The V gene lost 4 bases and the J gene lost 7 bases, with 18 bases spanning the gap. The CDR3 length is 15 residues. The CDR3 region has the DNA TGCGCCAGCAGCATCGGGAGCCCGGGGGGACAGCCCCAGCATTTT. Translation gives CASSIGSPGGQPQHF. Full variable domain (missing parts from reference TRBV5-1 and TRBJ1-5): KAGVTQTPRYLIKTRGQQVTLSCSPISGHRSVSWYQQTPGQGLQFLFEYFSETQRNKGNFPGRFSGRQFSNSRSEMNVSTLELGDSALYLCASSIGSPGGQPQHFGDGTRLSIL.

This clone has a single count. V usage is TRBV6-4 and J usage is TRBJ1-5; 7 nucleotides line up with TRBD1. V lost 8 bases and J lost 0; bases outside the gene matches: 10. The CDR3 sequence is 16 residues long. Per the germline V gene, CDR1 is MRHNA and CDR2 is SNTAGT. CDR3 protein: CASEGQALYSNQPQHF. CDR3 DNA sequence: TGTGCCAGCGAAGGACAGGCGTTGTATAGCAATCAGCCCCAGCATTTT.

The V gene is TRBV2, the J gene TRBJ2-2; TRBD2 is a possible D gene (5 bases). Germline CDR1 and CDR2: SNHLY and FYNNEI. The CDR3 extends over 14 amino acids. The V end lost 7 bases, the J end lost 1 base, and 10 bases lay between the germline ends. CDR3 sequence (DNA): TGTGCCAGCAAACTACGGGGGAACACCGGGGAGCTGTTTTTT. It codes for CASKLRGNTGELFF.

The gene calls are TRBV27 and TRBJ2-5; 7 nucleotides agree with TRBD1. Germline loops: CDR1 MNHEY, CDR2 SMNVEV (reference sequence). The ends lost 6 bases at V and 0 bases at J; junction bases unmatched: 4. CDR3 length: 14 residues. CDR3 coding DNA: TGTGCCAGCAGAAGGGACAGCTACCAAGAGACCCAGTACTTC. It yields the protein CASRRDSYQETQYF.

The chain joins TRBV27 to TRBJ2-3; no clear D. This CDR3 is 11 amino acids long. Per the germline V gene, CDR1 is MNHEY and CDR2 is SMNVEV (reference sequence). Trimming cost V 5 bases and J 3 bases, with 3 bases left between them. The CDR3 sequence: CASSTTDTQYF. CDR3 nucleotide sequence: TGTGCCAGCAGTACAACAGATACGCAGTATTTT.

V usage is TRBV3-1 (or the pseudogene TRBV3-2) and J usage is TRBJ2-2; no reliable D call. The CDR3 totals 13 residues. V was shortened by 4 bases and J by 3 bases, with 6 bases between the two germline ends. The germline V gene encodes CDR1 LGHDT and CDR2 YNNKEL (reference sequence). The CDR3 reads CASSRLHTGELFF. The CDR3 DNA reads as TGTGCCAGCAGCCGGCTCCACACCGGGGAGCTGTTTTTT.

In DNA, the CDR3 is TGTGCCAGTAGTATAGGACAGGGCGTACATGGCTACACCTTC. Translated: CASSIGQGVHGYTF. The gene calls are TRBV19 and TRBJ1-2, with TRBD1 matching over 7 bases. The CDR3 has 14 residues. Trimming at V came to 1 base and at J to 6 bases, leaving 5 bases not matched to a gene. Germline V gene lookup returns CDR1 LNHDA and CDR2 SQIVND (reference sequence). The complete variable domain, with remaining parts taken from reference TRBV19 and TRBJ1-2, reads DGGITQSPKYLFRKEGQNVTLSCEQNLNHDAMYWYRQDPGQGLRLIYYSQIVNDFQKGDIAEGYSVSREKKESFPLTVTSAQKNPTAFYLCASSIGQGVHGYTFGSGTRLTVV.

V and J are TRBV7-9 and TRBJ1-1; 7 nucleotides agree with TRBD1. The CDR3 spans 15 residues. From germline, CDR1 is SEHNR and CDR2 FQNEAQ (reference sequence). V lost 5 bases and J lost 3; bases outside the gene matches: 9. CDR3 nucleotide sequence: TGTGCCAGCAGCGTCCAAGGGGGCGGGTACACTGAAGCTTTCTTT. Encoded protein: CASSVQGGGYTEAFF.

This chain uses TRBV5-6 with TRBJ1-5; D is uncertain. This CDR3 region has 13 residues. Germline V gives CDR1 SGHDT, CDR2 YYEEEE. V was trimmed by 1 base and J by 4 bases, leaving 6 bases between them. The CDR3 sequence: CASSLRRNQPQHF. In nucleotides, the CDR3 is TGTGCCAGCAGCTTGCGGAGAAATCAGCCCCAGCATTTT.